This T cell receptor (beta chain) comes out of a study of neurological immune-mediated disorders. This clonotype was detected many times. Time point indicated: longitudinal time-point 2. Trimming removed 0 bases at V and 0 bases at J, with 15 bases between. This CDR3 is built from 17 residues. Germline assignment: CDR1 LGHDT and CDR2 YNNKEL (reference sequence). Whenever a sequencing run was performed, it yielded over 160 million TCR-beta sequences from 15-18 subjects. TCRdb redid the calling of the 5' RACE reads with MiXCR, one entry per CDR3 protein. The repertoire holds 81,000 or so distinct CDR3 sequences, with over 10% as singletons.

V usage is TRBV3-1 and J usage is TRBJ2-7; D perhaps matches TRBD1 (5 bases). The clonotype originates from a female donor with HTLV-1-associated myelopathy (HAM/TSP). Material: PBMCs. The CDR3 loop reads CASSQDPRTSFSYEQYF. As DNA, the CDR3 is TGTGCCAGCAGCCAAGATCCCCGGACAAGTTTCTCCTACGAGCAGTACTTC.